This paragraph reports one TCR beta chain. Its antigen is undetermined. Germline CDR1 and CDR2: KGHSH and LQKENI. The CDR3 is made up of 17 amino acids. With 2 bases removed from V and 3 bases from J, the gap between germline ends came to 19 bases. This specimen belongs to a study of T cell responses to AZD1222 COVID-19 vaccine. Findings of the study overall: Baseline seropositivity characterized only six or seven AZD1222 recipients.

Repertoires were generated with immunoSEQ multiplex PCR, while TCRdb's copy carries only in-frame clones and drops some. Among about 86,000 clones listed, roughly 90% were seen once. The chain carries TRBV18 and TRBJ1-1, with D possibly TRBD1 on 6 matching bases. The sequences come from peripheral blood, collected on day 0 of AZD1222 vaccination. This TCR came from an adult in good health. CDR3 residues: CASSPGQSFPMDTEAFF. The CDR3 DNA reads as TGTGCCAGCTCACCAGGACAGTCCTTCCCCATGGACACTGAAGCTTTCTTT.